The clone carrying this TCR beta chain was detected only a few times. Its specificity is not known. A much bigger clone sits one base away, suggesting this may be a read error. Germline CDR1 and CDR2: DFQATT and SNEGSKA (reference sequence). The length of the CDR3 is 11 residues. Axillary draining lymph nodes of breast cancer patients supplied the node samples. These data originate in a study of breast tumors, draining lymph nodes, adjacent tissues. General study points: Tumor T cell lymph node origin was a supported hypothesis, not proven. Findings are consistent with lymph node origin and intratumoral expansion of most tumor T cells. Tumor TCR diversity was below lymph nodes but above nontumor tissue. Luminal-like breast cancer showed significantly greater tumor-nontumor repertoire similarity than basal-like breast cancer did.

Using its own MiXCR run on the multiplex PCR reads, TCRdb lists one record per CDR3 protein. The sample includes around 290,000 distinct CDR3 sequences, around 31% seen only once; the top ten take 0.85% to 1.3%. This clonotype was sampled from a female donor with breast cancer. Some clones in this sample may be carry-over from other donors' samples. V and J are TRBV20-1 and TRBJ2-3, with D unclear. Input material: axillary lymph node tissue. The CDR3 reads CGARFRDTQYF. The CDR3 DNA follows: TGCGGTGCTAGATTCAGAGATACGCAGTATTTT.